The 9 T cell receptor beta chains listed next were all sequenced from one sample in a study of blood T cell repertoires in COVID-19. Measured with immunoSEQ multiplex PCR; TCRdb has only the in-frame clones, and not every one. The table has a few hundred thousand clones, roughly 86% seen once. Sequencing was performed on peripheral blood. The receptors here all came from a human donor with acute or convalescent COVID-19. The donor label of this sample is uncertain.

V usage is TRBV18 and J usage is TRBJ2-3, with D unresolved. Germline CDR1 KGHSH, CDR2 LQKENI. The CDR3 is 14 amino acids. Trimming removed 2 bases from V and 1 base from J, with 7 bases in between. The CDR3 DNA follows: TGTGCCAGCTCACCAAACCAGGGCACAGATACGCAGTATTTT. Protein: CASSPNQGTDTQYF.

The CDR3 DNA reads TGTGCCAGCAGTTCCTCGGCCTGGCAGACAGAAGCTTTCTTT. It encodes CASSSSAWQTEAFF. The chain recombines TRBV27 with TRBJ1-1; the D is unclear. Germline lookup yields CDR1 MNHEY and CDR2 SMNVEV (reference sequence). Trimming cost V 4 bases and J 8 bases, with 17 bases left between them. The CDR3 length is 14 residues.

CDR3: CASIVEQGTGIQYF. For the CDR3, the DNA is TGTGCCAGCATCGTCGAACAGGGGACCGGCATTCAGTACTTC. The chain is built from TRBV2 and TRBJ2-4; 7 nucleotides line up with TRBD1. Unmatched junction bases numbered 12, after V lost 7 bases and J lost 9 bases. Germline CDR1 and CDR2: SNHLY and FYNNEI. The CDR3 is 14 amino acids.

This clone was counted once. The sample holds other DNA sequences that translate to the same CDR3. The chain carries TRBV5-1 and TRBJ1-2; TRBD1 agrees at 8 bases. Germline V gene data show CDR1 as SGHRS and CDR2 as YFSETQ. This CDR3 comprises 14 residues. Losses at the gene ends were 4 bases for V and 4 bases for J; bases not matched to a gene: 6. CDR3 loop: CASSLGQGLYGYTF. The CDR3 DNA follows: TGCGCCAGCAGCCTTGGACAGGGCCTCTATGGCTACACCTTC.

CDR3 nucleotides: TGCAGTGCTAGTGGCGGGTCAAACAATGAGCAGTTCTTC. Translation: CSASGGSNNEQFF. This sequence joins TRBV20-1 and TRBJ2-1, with D tentatively TRBD2 (5 bases). Per the germline V gene, CDR1 is DFQATT and CDR2 is SNEGSKA (reference sequence). Trimming left V 3 bases short and J 5 bases short, with 11 bases between. The CDR3 is made up of 13 amino acids.

This clone was seen a single time. The chain uses TRBV10-3 and TRBJ2-7, with 11 bases matching TRBD2. With V trimmed by 2 bases and J by 0 bases, 6 bases remained unmatched. The CDR3 has 17 amino acids. Germline V gene sequence: CDR1 ENHRY, CDR2 SYGVKD. The CDR3 bases are TGTGCCATCAGTGAGCCGGGACTAGCGGATTCCTCCTACGAGCAGTACTTC. Protein product: CAISEPGLADSSYEQYF.

The chain is built from TRBV5-1 and TRBJ2-5; TRBD1 matches 7 bases. This CDR3 is 15 amino acids long. Germline values: CDR1 SGHRS, CDR2 YFSETQ. The J segment lost 5 bases and the V segment lost 0 bases, leaving 7 bases of the junction unmatched. CDR3 in amino acids: CASSLAPATGETQYF. CDR3 DNA: TGCGCCAGCAGCTTGGCCCCGGCGACAGGGGAGACCCAGTACTTC. The full variable domain, rest sourced from reference TRBV5-1 and TRBJ2-5, is KAGVTQTPRYLIKTRGQQVTLSCSPISGHRSVSWYQQTPGQGLQFLFEYFSETQRNKGNFPGRFSGRQFSNSRSEMNVSTLELGDSALYLCASSLAPATGETQYFGPGTRLLVL.

This chain joins TRBV6-2 or TRBV6-3 and TRBJ2-7; 9 positions match TRBD1. CDR3 length: 14 residues. V lost 2 bases and J lost 7; bases outside the gene matches: 6. Germline V gives CDR1 MNHEY, CDR2 SVGEGT. The CDR3 nucleotides read TGTGCCAGCAGTTACGTAGGACAGGGGCTGGAGCAGTACTTC. The encoded protein is CASSYVGQGLEQYF.

This rearrangement joins TRBV15 to TRBJ1-2; D is unclear. This CDR3 is 16 amino acids long. Germline V gives CDR1 LNHNV, CDR2 YYDKDF (reference sequence). Trimming shortened V by 1 base and J by 4 bases, and 16 bases separated the two germline ends. The CDR3 spells CATSRVREVDRYGYTF. The CDR3 bases are TGTGCCACCAGCAGAGTCCGGGAGGTGGACCGCTATGGCTACACCTTC.